The T cell receptor beta chain under discussion was sequenced for a study of cytomegalovirus exposure and HLA in healthy donors. This clone showed up just a few times. PCR primers comprised 60 Vbeta and 13 Jbeta primers. Libraries were prepared by immunoSEQ multiplex PCR; TCRdb keeps only in-frame clonotypes and omits some of them. The sample lists more than 95,000 clones, 83% seen once, with approximately 3.5% in the top ten. The CDR3 spans 20 residues. This sequence was found in a woman between 40 and 55 years old in good health and CMV-seropositive. J is TRBJ2-2 and V is TRBV1; the D call TRBD2 from the table was never checked on the DNA. TRBV1 is given as a pseudogene. What was sequenced was PBMCs. As DNA, the CDR3 is TGCACCAGCAGCCTGCGTCAGGGGACTAGCGTCAGAGAGGACACCGGGGAGCTGTTTTTT. Translating it yields CTSSLRQGTSVREDTGELFF.